These 29 T cell receptor beta chains were sequenced from one sample in a study of response to subunit inactivated influenza vaccine. MiXCR was run by TCRdb on the RT-PCR reads, yielding one entry per CDR3 protein. The sample gives a few hundred thousand distinct CDR3 sequences, roughly 15% of which show up once; around 10% is in the top ten. The sample consisted of PBMCs from blood, taken about 11 days after vaccination. The source is a man between 45 and 60 years old who received an inactivated influenza vaccine.

The V and J genes are TRBV29-1 and TRBJ1-4; D gene uncertain. V lost 1 base and J 0 bases, leaving 12 bases between the germline ends. Germline CDR1 reads SQVTM; CDR2 reads ANQGSEA. There are 16 residues in the CDR3. The CDR3 here is CSVEGTGSATNEKLFF. CDR3 coding DNA: TGCAGCGTTGAAGGAACGGGGAGTGCAACTAATGAAAAACTGTTTTTT.

V gene TRBV4-1 combines with J gene TRBJ2-2; D might be TRBD2 (5 bases). Trimming shortened V by 0 bases and J by 5 bases, and 10 bases separated the two germline ends. This CDR3 comprises 15 residues. CDR1 is MGHRA and CDR2 is YSYEKL in the germline V gene. CDR3: CASSQEVEVTGELFF. The CDR3 DNA reads TGCGCCAGCAGCCAAGAAGTGGAGGTAACCGGGGAGCTGTTTTTT.

This clonotype showed up many times. This chain connects TRBV10-3 to TRBJ2-1; 8 positions agree with TRBD2. J gave up 7 bases and V 0 bases, and 5 bases lay outside the gene matches. The CDR3 has 15 amino acids. Germline lookup yields CDR1 ENHRY and CDR2 SYGVKD. The CDR3 here is CAISESGLGRNEQFF. The CDR3 DNA reads TGTGCCATCAGTGAGTCGGGACTAGGTAGGAATGAGCAGTTCTTC.

This clonotype was found a few times. J is TRBJ2-7 and V is TRBV27; D might be TRBD2 (6 bases). V gave up 6 bases and J gave up 5 bases, with 14 bases separating them. Germline V CDR1 and CDR2: MNHEY, SMNVEV (reference sequence). The CDR3 contains 13 residues. In DNA, the CDR3 is TGTGCCAGCAGGGCCGCGGGGTTCCACGAGCAGTACTTC. Translation: CASRAAGFHEQYF.

The rearrangement uses TRBV5-1 and TRBJ2-3, with 7 bases identical to TRBD1. Per germline, CDR1 SGHRS and CDR2 YFSETQ. This CDR3 has 15 amino acids. V shed 4 bases and J 2 bases; nucleotides not matched to a gene: 7. The CDR3 nucleotides are TGCGCCAGCAGCGGAAGGGGGCAGGTCACAGATACGCAGTATTTT. It encodes CASSGRGQVTDTQYF. The complete variable domain, with remaining parts taken from reference TRBV5-1 and TRBJ2-3, reads KAGVTQTPRYLIKTRGQQVTLSCSPISGHRSVSWYQQTPGQGLQFLFEYFSETQRNKGNFPGRFSGRQFSNSRSEMNVSTLELGDSALYLCASSGRGQVTDTQYFGPGTRLTVL.

This clonotype has more than one count but fewer than ten. Written as DNA, the CDR3 is TGTGCCAGCAGTTTAAGAGGGAGGGAGCAGTTCTTC. Translating it yields CASSLRGREQFF. This chain uses TRBV28 with TRBJ2-1; a weak D match, TRBD2 (6 bases). Trimming stripped 2 bases from V and 10 bases from J, with 9 bases between. CDR1 MDHEN and CDR2 SYDVKM come from the germline V gene. This CDR3 comprises 12 residues.

This chain uses TRBV20-1 with TRBJ1-2, with 7 nucleotides matching TRBD1. Germline V gene data show CDR1 as DFQATT and CDR2 as SNEGSKA (reference sequence). This CDR3 comprises 13 residues. After removal of 5 bases from V and 0 bases from J, the junction contained 3 bases not matched to a gene. The CDR3 is CSAFGQANYGYTF. CDR3 nucleotide sequence: TGCAGTGCTTTTGGACAGGCTAACTATGGCTACACCTTC.

This clonotype was seen a few times. This chain links TRBV12-3 or TRBV12-4 with TRBJ1-1; D is undetermined. With 7 bases removed from V and 4 bases from J, the gap between germline ends came to 16 bases. This CDR3 has 14 amino acids. The CDR3 sequence is CASKNNLGFTEAFF. The CDR3 bases are TGTGCCAGCAAAAATAATTTGGGGTTCACTGAAGCTTTCTTT.

Many counts were recorded for this clonotype. This sequence joins TRBV11-2 and TRBJ2-1, with 13 nucleotides matching TRBD2. In germline, CDR1 is SGHAT, CDR2 FQNNGV. This CDR3 contains 20 residues. Unmatched junction bases numbered 9, after V lost 1 base and J lost 0 bases. CDR3 nucleotides: TGTGCCAGCAGCTTAGGGGGACTAGCGGGGTGGCGTCTCTCCTACAATGAGCAGTTCTTC. Translated, it gives CASSLGGLAGWRLSYNEQFF.

This chain uses TRBV5-1 with TRBJ2-6; D is ambiguous. This CDR3 has 14 residues. Germline V lookup: CDR1 SGHRS, CDR2 YFSETQ. Trimming shortened V by 2 bases and J by 2 bases, and 5 bases separated the two germline ends. The CDR3 region has the DNA TGCGCCAGCAGCTTAGCCCCTGGGGCCAACGTCCTGACTTTC. It translates to CASSLAPGANVLTF.

This clonotype has only a few counts. The rearrangement joins TRBV4-2 to TRBJ2-7, with D unclear. The CDR3 spans 15 residues. Germline-derived CDR1 and CDR2 are LGHNA and YNFKEQ. Trimming took off 4 bases at V and 5 bases at J, with 18 bases between the two ends. The CDR3 protein is CASSLRISSADEQYF. The CDR3 region has the DNA TGTGCCAGCAGCCTGAGGATCTCATCCGCCGACGAGCAGTACTTC.

This clonotype was detected only a few times. The chain has TRBV10-3 and TRBJ2-3; no firm D call. Germline lookup yields CDR1 ENHRY and CDR2 SYGVKD. The V and J ends lost 6 bases and 0 bases respectively, with 7 bases between them. The CDR3 has 13 residues. Here the CDR3 DNA reads TGTGCCATCAGCGGTGGGAGCACAGATACGCAGTATTTT. Protein sequence: CAISGGSTDTQYF.

The chain combines TRBV18 with TRBJ2-7; D remains ambiguous. The CDR3 sequence is 16 residues long. Germline V gives CDR1 KGHSH, CDR2 LQKENI. The V end was cut by 3 bases, the J end by 4 bases, with 19 bases between. CDR3 in amino acids: CASSPTWDPESYEQYF. CDR3 in DNA: TGTGCCAGCTCACCGACGTGGGATCCTGAGAGTTACGAGCAGTACTTC.

This clonotype was detected ten times or more. The J gene is TRBJ1-3, the V gene TRBV11-2; TRBD1 matches 9 bases. The V and J ends lost 4 bases and 3 bases, in that order; junction bases with no gene match: 4. The length of the CDR3 is 15 residues. The V gene's germline CDR1 is SGHAT and CDR2 FQNNGV. The CDR3 spells CASSSRTGVGNTIYF. CDR3 sequence (DNA): TGTGCCAGCAGCTCGAGGACAGGGGTTGGAAACACCATATATTTT.

At least ten counts were recorded for this clonotype. J is TRBJ1-1 and V is TRBV19; perhaps TRBD1 as D (5 bases). There are 14 residues in the CDR3. CDR1 LNHDA and CDR2 SQIVND come from the germline V gene (reference sequence). Trimming removed 6 bases at V and 5 bases at J, with 16 bases between. CDR3 in amino acids: CASRADGGGTEAFF. CDR3 bases: TGTGCCAGTAGAGCGGACGGGGGGGGTACTGAAGCTTTCTTT. Complete variable domain (other parts from reference TRBV19 and TRBJ1-1): DGGITQSPKYLFRKEGQNVTLSCEQNLNHDAMYWYRQDPGQGLRLIYYSQIVNDFQKGDIAEGYSVSREKKESFPLTVTSAQKNPTAFYLCASRADGGGTEAFFGQGTRLTVV.

The table lists this clonotype with many counts. The chain joins TRBV29-1 to TRBJ2-1, with D perhaps given as TRBD1 or TRBD2 (6 bases each). The length of the CDR3 is 15 residues. The germline V gene has CDR1 SQVTM and CDR2 ANQGSEA. Between the trimmed V and J ends, which lost 5 bases and 0 bases, there was a span of 14 bases. The CDR3 DNA reads as TGCAGCGTTCGTCCCGGGGGCCGCTCCTACAATGAGCAGTTCTTC. As protein: CSVRPGGRSYNEQFF.

This chain links TRBV4-2 with TRBJ1-1; no clear D gene. This CDR3 comprises 15 residues. CDR1 and CDR2 from the germline V gene are LGHNA and YNFKEQ. V was shortened by 0 bases and J by 4 bases, with 12 bases between the two germline ends. The CDR3 reads CASSQEKGGSTEAFF. In DNA form, the CDR3 reads TGTGCCAGCAGCCAAGAAAAGGGCGGGAGCACTGAAGCTTTCTTT.

The CDR3 DNA follows: TGTGCCACCAGTGAATCGGCCTCGCCCTACTACGAGCAGTACTTC. This gives the protein CATSESASPYYEQYF. V and J are TRBV24-1 and TRBJ2-7; no firm D call. CDR1 and CDR2 (germline): KGHDR, SFDVKD. The germline V and J ends were trimmed by 4 bases and 3 bases, with 15 bases remaining between them. This CDR3 region has 15 residues.

The chain uses TRBV6-1 and TRBJ1-1; TRBD1 matches 8 bases. CDR1 and CDR2 from the germline V gene are MNHNS and SASEGT. This CDR3 contains 15 residues. Unmatched junction bases numbered 9, after V lost 8 bases and J lost 1 base. CDR3 protein: CASAIQGTGNTEAFF. The CDR3 nucleotides are TGTGCCAGCGCCATCCAGGGGACAGGGAACACTGAAGCTTTCTTT.

This clonotype was detected a few times. The CDR3 here is CASSHGEGAHEQFF. The CDR3 DNA reads TGTGCCAGCAGTCACGGGGAGGGAGCCCATGAGCAGTTCTTC. The V call is TRBV12-3 or TRBV12-4, the J call TRBJ2-1; TRBD2 aligns across 7 bases. V lost 5 bases to trimming and J lost 8 bases; unmatched junction nucleotides: 9. The CDR3 runs 14 residues.

This clonotype was counted between two and nine times. This chain connects TRBV7-2 to TRBJ2-7; unclear D gene. CDR1 is SGHTA, CDR2 FQGNSA, per germline. Trimming cost V 1 base and J 3 bases, with 10 bases left between them. The CDR3 spans 14 residues. The CDR3 sequence is CASSLEFRLYEQYF. The CDR3 DNA reads TGTGCCAGCAGCTTAGAGTTCAGGCTCTACGAGCAGTACTTC. The full variable domain, rest sourced from reference TRBV7-2 and TRBJ2-7, is GAGVSQSPSNKVTEKGKDVELRCDPISGHTALYWYRQSLGQGLEFLIYFQGNSAPDKSGLPSDRFSAERTGGSVSTLTIQRTQQEDSAVYLCASSLEFRLYEQYFGPGTRLTVT.

This clonotype was seen ten or more times. This chain links TRBV5-1 with TRBJ2-1; a weak D match, TRBD1 (6 bases). V lost 0 bases, J lost 0 bases, and 7 bases lay in between. Germline V lookup: CDR1 SGHRS, CDR2 YFSETQ. This CDR3 has 15 residues. The CDR3: CASSLDRASYNEQFF. The CDR3 DNA sequence: TGCGCCAGCAGCTTGGACAGGGCCTCCTACAATGAGCAGTTCTTC.

This clonotype was seen a few times. V gene TRBV12-3 or TRBV12-4 combines with J gene TRBJ1-1; a possible D gene is TRBD1 (6 bases). The CDR3 contains 14 residues. Trimming pared 6 bases from V and 4 bases from J, leaving 15 bases between. CDR3 DNA: TGTGCCAGCAGGATACAGGGAATTGCCACTGAAGCTTTCTTT. It translates to CASRIQGIATEAFF.

This clonotype has ten or more counts. The chain combines TRBV7-8 with TRBJ2-1, with D uncertain. The germline CDR1 and CDR2 sequences are SGHVS and FQNEAQ. Trimming shortened V by 2 bases and J by 8 bases, and 16 bases separated the two germline ends. The CDR3 spans 15 residues. CDR3 protein: CASSLNPARWDEQFF. The CDR3 nucleotides are TGTGCCAGCAGCTTAAACCCCGCACGGTGGGATGAGCAGTTCTTC.

This clonotype was observed a few times. This chain links TRBV20-1 with TRBJ2-3; D remains ambiguous. The CDR3 sequence is 13 residues long. Deletions cut 7 bases from V and 0 bases from J, with 11 bases between. The germline V gene encodes CDR1 DFQATT and CDR2 SNEGSKA (reference sequence). In DNA, the CDR3 is TGCAGTGTAGAAGACATAAGCACAGATACGCAGTATTTT. Protein: CSVEDISTDTQYF.

The chain's CDR3 is CASSLALEQFF. CDR3 nucleotide sequence: TGTGCCAGCAGCTTAGCCCTCGAGCAGTTCTTC. The genes are TRBV11-2 and TRBJ2-1; D not resolved. Germline V CDR1 and CDR2: SGHAT, FQNNGV. Between the trimmed V and J ends, which lost 1 base and 10 bases, there was a span of 5 bases. The CDR3 extends over 11 amino acids.

V gene TRBV15 combines with J gene TRBJ2-3; 7 nucleotides line up with TRBD1. This CDR3 has 19 residues. V shed 0 bases and J 0 bases; nucleotides not matched to a gene: 12. Looked up from germline, CDR1 is LNHNV and CDR2 is YYDKDF (reference sequence). In nucleotides, the CDR3 is TGTGCCACCAGCAGAGATCATAGAAAGACAGGGCGAAGCACAGATACGCAGTATTTT. This codes for CATSRDHRKTGRSTDTQYF.

This clonotype has only a few counts. The chain employs TRBV2 and TRBJ2-3, with D maybe TRBD1 (6 bases). The CDR3 runs to 15 residues. CDR1 and CDR2 from the germline V gene are SNHLY and FYNNEI. Between the trimmed V and J ends, which lost 6 bases and 5 bases, there was a span of 18 bases. In DNA, the CDR3 is TGTGCCAGCAGGGGGGACATTACAAGGGGAGATACGCAGTATTTT. Residues: CASRGDITRGDTQYF.

This clonotype has just a few counts. This sequence joins TRBV7-2 and TRBJ1-2; 11 nucleotides agree with TRBD1. Trimming at V came to 4 bases and at J to 3 bases, leaving 7 bases not matched to a gene. CDR1 and CDR2 (germline): SGHTA, FQGNSA. CDR3 length equals 16 residues. In nucleotides, the CDR3 is TGTGCCAGCAGCTCACCCCGGACAGGGGGCTACTATGGCTACACCTTC. It specifies CASSSPRTGGYYGYTF.